The rows below give T cell receptor beta chains drawn from one sample of a study of cytomegalovirus exposure and HLA in healthy donors. Clones were read by immunoSEQ multiplex PCR, and TCRdb kept only the in-frame ones, dropping some. The sample consists of about 150,000 clones, 75% to 90% of them appearing once. The sequenced sample was PBMCs. These receptors were taken from a young man in good health and CMV-seropositive. Both conserved end residues are part of each CDR3. D genes are given only for firm matches. The size entry is marked missing in some rows and otherwise reads once, few, many or a size class.

>TRBV7-3|TRBD2|TRBJ2-1|-|15
TGTGCCAGCAGCTTTAGCGGGAGCGGCATCCATGAGCAGTTCTTC
CASSFSGSGIHEQFF
>TRBV29-1|-|TRBJ2-3|-|15
TGCAGCGTTGTTACTAGGCCATCTGGCACAGATACGCAGTATTTT
CSVVTRPSGTDTQYF
>TRBV11-2|TRBD2|TRBJ2-3|-|15
TGTGCCAGCAGCATTAGCGGGGCGGAGACAGATACGCAGTATTTT
CASSISGAETDTQYF
>TRBV6-5|-|TRBJ1-6|once|12
TGTGCCAGTTGCGGAGTCAGTTCACCCCTCCACTTT
CASCGVSSPLHF
>TRBV7-8|TRBD2|TRBJ2-1|-|17
TGTGCCAGCAGCTTACACATAGCGGGAGGGTCCTACAATGAGCAGTTCTTC
CASSLHIAGGSYNEQFF
>TRBV25-1|TRBD1|TRBJ2-3|-|16
TGTGCCAGCAGTGGGGGACAGGGAGTGAAGGCAGATACGCAGTATTTT
CASSGGQGVKADTQYF
>TRBV5-1|-|TRBJ1-1|-|15
TGCGCCAGCAGCTTGGCGACAGATAAGAACACTGAAGCTTTCTTT
CASSLATDKNTEAFF
>TRBV6-8|-|TRBJ1-4|-|17
TGTGCCAGCAGTTCGGAAACCGAACATGGGAGGGATGAAAAACTGTTTTTT
CASSSETEHGRDEKLFF
>TRBV18|TRBD2|TRBJ2-1|-|18
TGTGCCAGCTCACCACGAACAATCATGGCGGGAGGGTACAATGAGCAGTTCTTC
CASSPRTIMAGGYNEQFF
>TRBV7-9|-|TRBJ1-3|-|13
TGTGCCAGCAGCTTGACAGCTGGAAACACCATATATTTT
CASSLTAGNTIYF
>TRBV2|TRBD1|TRBJ2-5|-|13
TGTGCCAGCAGTCGACAGGGGGCGGAGACCCAGTACTTC
CASSRQGAETQYF
>TRBV5-1|-|TRBJ2-1|-|15
TGCGCCAGCAGCTTACGCCCCAGGCCCTACAATGAGCAGTTCTTC
CASSLRPRPYNEQFF
>TRBV10-3|TRBD1|TRBJ2-5|-|13
TGTGCCATCAGAGGACAGGGAAAGGAGACCCAGTACTTC
CAIRGQGKETQYF
>TRBV4-3|TRBD2|TRBJ2-1|once|17
TGCGCCAGCAGCCAAGCTAGCGGGAGGGCTATTAGGTATGAGCAGTTCTTC
CASSQASGRAIRYEQFF
>TRBV7-9|-|TRBJ1-2|once|14
TGTGCCAGCAGCTTAGAGGAGGACCTCTATGGCTACACCTTC
CASSLEEDLYGYTF
>TRBV7-9|TRBD2|TRBJ2-7|-|14
TGTGCCAGCAGGGGAGCGGGAGAGGGAGGGGAGCAGTACTTC
CASRGAGEGGEQYF
>TRBV27|TRBD2|TRBJ2-5|once|16
TGTGCCAGCAGTCCCGGGACTAGCGGGAGGAGGGAGACCCAGTACTTC
CASSPGTSGRRETQYF
>TRBV7-2|-|TRBJ1-5|-|12
TGTGCCAGCAGCCGCAGCGATCAGCCCCAGCATTTT
CASSRSDQPQHF
>TRBV19|-|TRBJ1-2|-|16
TGTGCCAGTAGTATTCAGGGGCGGAATTCGGTGTATGGCTACACCTTC
CASSIQGRNSVYGYTF
>TRBV29-1|-|TRBJ1-5|-|14
TGCAGCGTTGAGGTGGGGGGATCCAATCAGCCCCAGCATTTT
CSVEVGGSNQPQHF
>TRBV2|TRBD1|TRBJ1-6|-|16
TGTGCCAGCAGTGAGGACAGGGGGCGATCGAATTCACCCCTCCACTTT
CASSEDRGRSNSPLHF
>TRBV5-1|-|TRBJ2-1|-|14
TGCGCCAGCAGCTCAGGGGCCACCTACAATGAGCAGTTCTTC
CASSSGATYNEQFF
>TRBV6-4|TRBD1|TRBJ1-4|-|14
TGTGCCAGCAGGGCAGGGGGCGAGAGTGAAAAACTGTTTTTT
CASRAGGESEKLFF
>TRBV6-5|-|TRBJ1-1|-|11
TGTGCCAGCACATCGGGCACTGAAGCTTTCTTT
CASTSGTEAFF
>TRBV4-3|-|TRBJ1-4|-|17
TGCGCCAGCAGCCGCCGAGCAACCTCGGGACACGATGAAAAACTGTTTTTT
CASSRRATSGHDEKLFF
>TRBV19|TRBD1|TRBJ1-5|-|15
TGTGCCAGTAGGGTGGGACAGCGGAACAATCAGCCCCAGCATTTT
CASRVGQRNNQPQHF
>TRBV30|-|TRBJ2-7|-|14
TGTGCCTGGAGTGTAGGGCAGGGGAGTCACGAGCAGTACTTC
CAWSVGQGSHEQYF
>TRBV19|-|TRBJ1-2|-|15
TGTGCCAGTAGTATGTCCCCGGGGGGCGCAGGTGGCTACACCTTC
CASSMSPGGAGGYTF
>TRBV6-5|TRBD1|TRBJ1-2|-|15
TGTGCCAGCAGCTCGTTGGGGACAGCTAACTATGGCTACACCTTC
CASSSLGTANYGYTF
>TRBV7-8|TRBD1|TRBJ2-7|-|13
TGTGCCAGCAGCTTAGGACAGGGTCTCGAGCAGTACTTC
CASSLGQGLEQYF
>TRBV21-1|-|TRBJ2-1|-|18
TGTGCCAGCAGCAAAGCGCTAGGGGACAGAACCGTCTACAATGAGCAGTTCTTC
CASSKALGDRTVYNEQFF
>TRBV7-9|-|TRBJ1-2|-|14
TGTGCCAGCAGCTTTGCGCCTTCTAACTATGGCTACACCTTC
CASSFAPSNYGYTF
>TRBV4-1|TRBD1|TRBJ1-1|-|17
TGCGCCAGCAGCCAAGGACAGGGACCGCCTCGGAACACTGAAGCTTTCTTT
CASSQGQGPPRNTEAFF
>TRBV9|TRBD1|TRBJ2-6|-|17
TGTGCCAGCAGCGGGGACAGGGGATTCTCTGGGGCCAACGTCCTGACTTTC
CASSGDRGFSGANVLTF
>TRBV21-1|-|TRBJ1-2|-|12
TGTGCCAGCAGCAAAGGACGGGGAGGCTACACCTTC
CASSKGRGGYTF
>TRBV7-2|TRBD1|TRBJ2-2|-|16
TGTGCCAGCAGCTTAGGTGGACAGGGGGCGTCCGGGGAGCTGTTTTTT
CASSLGGQGASGELFF
>TRBV2|TRBD2|TRBJ2-3|-|17
TGTGCCAGCAGTGAACAGGGTAGCGGGAGGGGCACAGATACGCAGTATTTT
CASSEQGSGRGTDTQYF
>TRBV5-1|-|TRBJ1-5|once|14
TGCGCCAGCAGCTTGGAAGGGGGTAATCAGCCCCAGCATTTT
CASSLEGGNQPQHF
>TRBV5-1|-|TRBJ1-1|-|14
TGCGCCAGCAGCCCACAGGGCGTGAACACTGAAGCTTTCTTT
CASSPQGVNTEAFF